One sample yielded the 28 T cell receptor beta chains listed below, sequenced in a study of human T cells and chemical hapten exposure. TCRdb called the RACE reads again in MiXCR, with one record for every CDR3 protein. The sample yields approximately 350,000 distinct CDR3 sequences, around 7% seen once. Time point meaning: patch test 1, 2 weeks after DPC sensitization. Noted treatment: therapeutic diphenylcyclopropenone sensitization with weekly scalp DPC. Source: whole blood, taken in connection with sensitization to the hapten diphenylcyclopropenone (DPC). Receptors originate from a woman in her late teens or twenties with alopecia areata. Some clones in this sample may be carry-over from other donors' samples.

This clonotype was detected many times. The rearrangement joins TRBV9 to TRBJ2-7; 8 nucleotides line up with TRBD1. Trimming removed 3 bases from V and 7 bases from J; junction bases left unmatched: 3. Germline V gene sequence: CDR1 SGDLS, CDR2 YYNGEE. The CDR3 runs to 12 residues. This CDR3 is CASSGTGREQYF. DNA for the CDR3: TGTGCCAGCAGCGGGACAGGGAGAGAGCAGTACTTC. The entire variable domain, with the rest obtained from reference TRBV9 and TRBJ2-7, is as follows: DSGVTQTPKHLITATGQRVTLRCSPRSGDLSVYWYQQSLDQGLQFLIQYYNGEERAKGNILERFSAQQFPDLHSELNLSSLELGDSALYFCASSGTGREQYFGPGTRLTVT.

This clonotype was recorded many times. The chain joins TRBV6-2 or TRBV6-3 to TRBJ2-5, with D unclear. Trimming took off 6 bases at V and 4 bases at J, with 12 bases between the two ends. Germline CDR1 and CDR2: MNHEY and SVGEGT. The CDR3 is 13 amino acids. The CDR3: CASRRTLLETQYF. CDR3 nucleotide sequence: TGTGCCAGCAGACGGACCCTCCTAGAGACCCAGTACTTC.

The sample holds many counts of this clonotype. The CDR3 nucleotides are TGTGCCAGCAGTTTCCGTTCAGGGGTTGGCTACACCTTC. It encodes CASSFRSGVGYTF. The chain employs TRBV12-3 or TRBV12-4 and TRBJ1-2; D is possibly TRBD1 (6 bases). V gave up 3 bases and J gave up 7 bases, with 12 bases separating them. The CDR3 runs to 13 residues.

This clonotype was observed many times. The rearrangement uses TRBV16 and TRBJ1-2, with no clear D. The V and J ends lost 0 bases and 8 bases respectively, with 10 bases between them. The CDR3 covers 13 residues. The germline V gene encodes CDR1 KGHSY and CDR2 FQNENV. The CDR3 reads CASSQSSFGGYTF. The DNA for the CDR3 is TGTGCCAGCAGCCAATCCTCCTTTGGAGGCTACACCTTC.

The V call is TRBV15, the J call TRBJ1-4; D is undetermined. CDR3 length: 12 residues. Germline V gives CDR1 LNHNV, CDR2 YYDKDF (reference sequence). V shed 3 bases and J shed 7 bases, with 6 bases lying between them. CDR3 DNA sequence: TGTGCCACCAGCAGTTCCCGTGAAAAACTGTTTTTT. Residues: CATSSSREKLFF.

This clonotype was recorded a few times. The chain is built from TRBV6-6 and TRBJ1-5; possible D gene TRBD1, 5 bases. Germline CDR1 is MNHNY and CDR2 is SVGAGI (reference sequence). The germline V and J ends were trimmed by 5 bases and 7 bases, with 12 bases remaining between them. This CDR3 is 13 amino acids long. DNA for the CDR3: TGTGCCAGCAGTCAAATATGGGGGCAGCCCCAGCATTTT. The encoded protein is CASSQIWGQPQHF.

This clonotype was counted between two and nine times. The rearrangement uses TRBV4-1 and TRBJ1-2; D perhaps matches TRBD1 (5 bases). CDR3 length: 14 amino acids. CDR1 is MGHRA and CDR2 is YSYEKL in the germline V gene. Trimming cost V 8 bases and J 3 bases, with 16 bases left between them. The CDR3 loop is CASGWRQGHYGYTF. CDR3 nucleotide sequence: TGCGCCAGCGGATGGCGCCAGGGCCACTATGGCTACACCTTC.

The J gene is TRBJ2-1, the V gene TRBV5-1, with D tentatively TRBD1 (5 bases). This CDR3 is 14 amino acids long. Germline-derived CDR1 and CDR2 are SGHRS and YFSETQ. Trimming shortened V by 7 bases and J by 4 bases, and 15 bases separated the two germline ends. The CDR3, as DNA: TGCGCCAGCTTCCGGACGGACACTTACAATGAGCAGTTCTTC. It specifies CASFRTDTYNEQFF.

The V and J genes are TRBV12-3 or TRBV12-4 and TRBJ1-3; the D is unclear. V gave up 3 bases and J gave up 0 bases, with 6 bases separating them. The CDR3 has 14 residues. CDR3 in amino acids: CASSFGYSGNTIYF. Written as DNA, the CDR3 is TGTGCCAGCAGTTTTGGATACTCTGGAAACACCATATATTTT.

This clonotype has a count of ten or more. J is TRBJ2-7 and V is TRBV12-5; 10 bases line up with TRBD1. The CDR3 extends over 16 amino acids. Germline V CDR1 and CDR2: LGHNT, FRNRAP. Unmatched junction bases numbered 10, after V lost 3 bases and J lost 5 bases. This CDR3 reads CASGFVYGGTGDEQYF. For the CDR3, the DNA is TGTGCTAGTGGTTTCGTTTATGGGGGGACAGGGGACGAGCAGTACTTC.

The chain joins TRBV9 to TRBJ1-2, with D possibly being TRBD1 (5 bases). The CDR3 contains 17 residues. The V gene's germline CDR1 is SGDLS and CDR2 YYNGEE. V was shortened by 4 bases and J by 6 bases, with 25 bases between the two germline ends. The CDR3 is CASSPRGPMGGDHGYTF. The CDR3 bases are TGTGCCAGCAGCCCGAGAGGGCCGATGGGAGGGGATCATGGCTACACCTTC.

The rearrangement links TRBV7-9 to TRBJ2-4, with TRBD2 matching 8 bases. The junction had 1 base not matched to a gene; V was cut back by 1 base and J by 5 bases. Germline V gives CDR1 SEHNR, CDR2 FQNEAQ (reference sequence). CDR3 length: 14 amino acids. The chain's CDR3 is CASSLEGLENIQYF. The DNA for the CDR3 is TGTGCCAGCAGCTTAGAGGGACTAGAAAACATTCAGTACTTC. Variable domain in full (rest from reference TRBV7-9 and TRBJ2-4): DTGVSQNPRHKITKRGQNVTFRCDPISEHNRLYWYRQTLGQGPEFLTYFQNEAQLEKSRLLSDRFSAERPKGSFSTLEIQRTEQGDSAMYLCASSLEGLENIQYFGAGTRLSVL.

This clonotype was observed many times. The chain uses TRBV2 and TRBJ1-3; D is perhaps TRBD1 (5 bases). The V end was cut by 3 bases, the J end by 6 bases, with 15 bases between. The germline V gene has CDR1 SNHLY and CDR2 FYNNEI. This CDR3 comprises 15 residues. As DNA, the CDR3 is TGTGCCAGCAGTGAGCGGGACCTGAGGGTAAACACCATATATTTT. The encoded protein is CASSERDLRVNTIYF. Supplemented by reference TRBV2 and TRBJ1-3, the full variable domain reads EPEVTQTPSHQVTQMGQEVILRCVPISNHLYFYWYRQILGQKVEFLVSFYNNEISEKSEIFDDQFSVERPDGSNFTLKIRSTKLEDSAMYFCASSERDLRVNTIYFGEGSWLTVV.

This clonotype was counted a few times. V usage is TRBV4-2 and J usage is TRBJ1-2; D gene ambiguous. V lost 0 bases to trimming and J lost 3 bases, with 11 bases between them. Germline V gives CDR1 LGHNA, CDR2 YNFKEQ. This CDR3 contains 15 residues. The CDR3 is CASSQDNQKDYGYTF. The CDR3 nucleotides read TGTGCCAGCAGCCAAGATAACCAGAAAGACTATGGCTACACCTTC.

The genes are TRBV6-6 and TRBJ1-1; D possibly corresponds to TRBD1 (5 bases). Looked up from germline, CDR1 is MNHNY and CDR2 is SVGAGI (reference sequence). The V gene lost 5 bases and the J gene lost 3 bases, with 19 bases spanning the gap. CDR3 length: 16 amino acids. The CDR3 spells CASSPHMGGEDTEAFF. The CDR3 DNA is TGTGCCAGCAGTCCCCATATGGGGGGGGAGGACACTGAAGCTTTCTTT.

This clonotype appeared many times. V and J are TRBV29-1 and TRBJ1-2; 7 bases are shared with TRBD1. V lost 6 bases, J lost 8 bases, and 9 bases stayed unmatched. The CDR3 covers 12 residues. CDR1 and CDR2 from the germline V gene are SQVTM and ANQGSEA. The CDR3 loop is CSVGGKQGGYTF. The CDR3 DNA reads TGCAGCGTAGGGGGCAAGCAGGGCGGCTACACCTTC.

This clonotype was observed many times. The V call is TRBV29-1, the J call TRBJ2-7; TRBD1 matches 9 bases. This CDR3 is 12 amino acids long. CDR1 SQVTM and CDR2 ANQGSEA come from the germline V gene. The junction had 5 bases not matched to a gene; V was cut back by 7 bases and J by 4 bases. CDR3 protein: CSAGTGPYEQYF. The CDR3 DNA reads as TGCAGCGCGGGGACAGGGCCATACGAGCAGTACTTC.

J is TRBJ2-7 and V is TRBV12-3 or TRBV12-4, with D perhaps TRBD1 or TRBD2 (5 bases each). The CDR3 extends over 14 amino acids. V shed 5 bases and J shed 5 bases, with 16 bases lying between them. Here the CDR3 DNA reads TGTGCCAGCAGTCCTGGGGACCCGGACCACGAGCAGTACTTC. Translating it yields CASSPGDPDHEQYF.

This clonotype was recorded at least ten times. This chain's CDR3 is CASSAGTSGDNEQYF. CDR3 coding DNA: TGTGCCAGCAGCGCCGGGACTAGCGGGGACAACGAGCAGTACTTC. The chain combines TRBV7-3 with TRBJ2-7; TRBD2 aligns across 13 bases. V lost 5 bases to trimming and J lost 5 bases; unmatched junction nucleotides: 6. This CDR3 is built from 15 residues. CDR1 SGHTA and CDR2 FQGTGA come from the germline V gene.

This clonotype was picked up many times. The chain couples TRBV12-3 or TRBV12-4 to TRBJ1-5; no firm D call. This CDR3 comprises 14 residues. V was shortened by 6 bases and J by 0 bases, with 9 bases between the two germline ends. CDR3 sequence: CASSRKDSNQPQHF. The CDR3 DNA reads TGTGCCAGCAGCAGGAAGGATAGCAATCAGCCCCAGCATTTT.

The chain has TRBV10-3 and TRBJ2-7; D gene ambiguous. With 4 bases removed from V and 2 bases from J, the gap between germline ends came to 9 bases. The CDR3 length is 13 residues. The germline gives CDR1 ENHRY, CDR2 SYGVKD. CDR3 sequence (DNA): TGTGCCATCAGTGTCGCACATACCTACGAGCAGTACTTC. It yields the protein CAISVAHTYEQYF.

This clonotype was picked up many times. CDR3 amino acids: CSARDPGGDNSPLHF. The CDR3 DNA reads TGCAGTGCTAGAGATCCAGGGGGGGATAATTCACCCCTCCACTTT. This rearrangement joins TRBV20-1 to TRBJ1-6; TRBD1 matches 7 bases. V was clipped by 0 bases and J by 5 bases; unmatched bases: 4. Germline V gene sequence: CDR1 DFQATT, CDR2 SNEGSKA (reference sequence). The CDR3 sequence is 15 residues long.

This clonotype was seen many times. The V and J genes are TRBV18 and TRBJ2-7; unclear D gene. The CDR3 spans 15 residues. V shed 2 bases and J shed 1 base, with 12 bases lying between them. Germline CDR1 and CDR2: KGHSH and LQKENI. The CDR3 DNA reads as TGTGCCAGCTCACCAGAAGGCATAGGGTCCTACGAGCAGTACTTC. This gives the protein CASSPEGIGSYEQYF.

The chain uses TRBV7-9 and TRBJ2-7; D is perhaps TRBD1 or TRBD2 (6 bases each). CDR3 length: 12 amino acids. Looked up from germline, CDR1 is SEHNR and CDR2 is FQNEAQ (reference sequence). Deletions cut 5 bases from V and 7 bases from J, with 12 bases between. In DNA, the CDR3 is TGTGCCAGCAGCCCCCCGGGGGCTGAGCAGTACTTC. It is translated as CASSPPGAEQYF.

This chain joins TRBV29-1 and TRBJ2-2; D is unclear. V lost 3 bases and J 7 bases, leaving 6 bases between the germline ends. CDR1 and CDR2 from the germline V gene are SQVTM and ANQGSEA. This CDR3 contains 11 residues. The CDR3 loop reads CSVDDGGELFF. The CDR3 DNA reads as TGCAGCGTTGACGACGGCGGGGAGCTGTTTTTT.

This clonotype was seen at least ten times. This chain links TRBV4-2 with TRBJ2-5; D could derive from TRBD1 or TRBD2 (7 bases each). The V end lost 0 bases, the J end lost 4 bases, and 15 bases lay between the germline ends. The V gene's germline CDR1 is LGHNA and CDR2 YNFKEQ. The CDR3 is 16 residues long. CDR3 bases: TGTGCCAGCAGCCAAGAAGTAACCAGGGGGGGAGAGACCCAGTACTTC. As protein: CASSQEVTRGGETQYF.

In its sample, this clonotype was seen a few times. The rearrangement uses TRBV29-1 and TRBJ1-4; possible D gene TRBD1, 5 bases. V gave up 0 bases and J gave up 6 bases, with 8 bases separating them. CDR1 is SQVTM, CDR2 ANQGSEA, per germline. This CDR3 contains 13 residues. CDR3 amino acids: CSVEDRADEKLFF. In DNA, the CDR3 is TGCAGCGTTGAAGACAGGGCAGATGAAAAACTGTTTTTT.

The genes are TRBV6-2 or TRBV6-3 and TRBJ1-2, with no clear D. Trimming left V 2 bases short and J 4 bases short, with 8 bases between. Per germline, CDR1 MNHEY and CDR2 SVGEGT. The CDR3 is 13 amino acids. The CDR3 spells CASSYGEFYGYTF. The CDR3 coding sequence is TGTGCCAGCAGTTACGGGGAATTCTATGGCTACACCTTC.